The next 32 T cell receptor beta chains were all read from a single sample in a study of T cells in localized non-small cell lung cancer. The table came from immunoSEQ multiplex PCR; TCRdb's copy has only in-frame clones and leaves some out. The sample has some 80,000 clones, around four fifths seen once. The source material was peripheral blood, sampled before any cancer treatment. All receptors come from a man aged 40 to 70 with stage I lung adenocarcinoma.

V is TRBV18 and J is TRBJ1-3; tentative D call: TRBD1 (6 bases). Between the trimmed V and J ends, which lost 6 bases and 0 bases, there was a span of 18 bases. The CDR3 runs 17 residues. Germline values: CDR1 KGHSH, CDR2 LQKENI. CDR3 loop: CASSLLQGGSSGNTIYF. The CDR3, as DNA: TGTGCCAGCTCCCTCTTACAGGGCGGAAGCTCTGGAAACACCATATATTTT.

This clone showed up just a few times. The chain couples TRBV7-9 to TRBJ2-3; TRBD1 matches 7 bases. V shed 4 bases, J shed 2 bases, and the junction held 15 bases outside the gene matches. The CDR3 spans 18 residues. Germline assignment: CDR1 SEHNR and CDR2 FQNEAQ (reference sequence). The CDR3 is CASSSGDRPFIFTDTQYF. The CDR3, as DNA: TGTGCCAGCAGCTCCGGGGACAGACCTTTCATTTTCACAGATACGCAGTATTTT.

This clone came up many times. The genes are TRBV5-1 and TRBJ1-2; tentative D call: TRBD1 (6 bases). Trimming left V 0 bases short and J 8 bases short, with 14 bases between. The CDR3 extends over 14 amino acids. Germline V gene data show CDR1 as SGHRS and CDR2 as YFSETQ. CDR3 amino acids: CASSLDAGVRGYTF. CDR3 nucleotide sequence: TGCGCCAGCAGCTTGGATGCAGGGGTGCGCGGCTACACCTTC.

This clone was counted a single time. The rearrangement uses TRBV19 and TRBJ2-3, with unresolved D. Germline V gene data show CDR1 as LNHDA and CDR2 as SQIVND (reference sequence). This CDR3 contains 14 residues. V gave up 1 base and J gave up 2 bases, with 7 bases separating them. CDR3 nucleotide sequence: TGTGCCAGTAGTATAGGAACATACACAGATACGCAGTATTTT. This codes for CASSIGTYTDTQYF.

CDR3 loop: CATSRDWGGGATNEQFF. In DNA form, the CDR3 reads TGTGCCACCAGCAGAGACTGGGGCGGGGGGGCTACCAATGAGCAGTTCTTC. The chain joins TRBV15 to TRBJ2-1, with 9 bases lining up with TRBD2. Per germline, CDR1 LNHNV and CDR2 YYDKDF (reference sequence). Unmatched junction bases numbered 9, after V lost 0 bases and J lost 6 bases. The CDR3 runs 17 residues.

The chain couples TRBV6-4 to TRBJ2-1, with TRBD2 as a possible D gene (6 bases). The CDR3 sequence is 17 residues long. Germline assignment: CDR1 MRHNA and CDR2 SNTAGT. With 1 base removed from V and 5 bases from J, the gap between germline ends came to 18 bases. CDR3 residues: CASSDFSVAGPHNEQFF. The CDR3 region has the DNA TGTGCCAGCAGTGACTTTTCAGTCGCGGGACCGCACAATGAGCAGTTCTTC.

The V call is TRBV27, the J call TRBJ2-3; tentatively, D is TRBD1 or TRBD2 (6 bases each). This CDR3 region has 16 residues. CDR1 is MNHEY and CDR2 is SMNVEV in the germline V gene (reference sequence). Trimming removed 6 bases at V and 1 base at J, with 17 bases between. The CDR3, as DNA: TGTGCCAGCAGCTACGGGGGCGGAATGGGCACAGATACGCAGTATTTT. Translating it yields CASSYGGGMGTDTQYF.

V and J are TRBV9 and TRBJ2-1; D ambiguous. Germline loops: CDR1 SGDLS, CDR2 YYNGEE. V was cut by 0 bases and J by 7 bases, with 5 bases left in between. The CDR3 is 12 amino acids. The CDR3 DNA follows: TGTGCCAGCAGCGTAGATCGGAATGAGCAGTTCTTC. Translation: CASSVDRNEQFF.

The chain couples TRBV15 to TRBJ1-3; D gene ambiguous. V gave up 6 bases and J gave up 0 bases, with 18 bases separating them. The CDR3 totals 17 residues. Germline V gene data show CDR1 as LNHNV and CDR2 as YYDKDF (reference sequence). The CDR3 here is CATRSIGGNYSGNTIYF. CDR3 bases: TGTGCCACCAGGAGTATCGGCGGAAATTACTCTGGAAACACCATATATTTT.

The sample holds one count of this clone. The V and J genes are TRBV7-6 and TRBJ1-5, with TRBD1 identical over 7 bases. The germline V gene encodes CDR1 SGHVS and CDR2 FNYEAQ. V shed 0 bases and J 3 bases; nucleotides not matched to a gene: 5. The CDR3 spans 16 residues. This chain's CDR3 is CASSLAVGTVNQPQHF. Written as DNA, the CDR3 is TGTGCCAGCAGCTTAGCGGTAGGGACAGTCAATCAGCCCCAGCATTTT.

The CDR3, as DNA: TGTGCCAGCAGCGTCGGATCAGAACGCAATCAGCCCCAGCATTTT. Amino acid sequence: CASSVGSERNQPQHF. The chain has TRBV7-2 and TRBJ1-5; D gene unclear. This CDR3 has 15 residues. V was cut by 5 bases and J by 2 bases, with 13 bases left in between. The germline CDR1 and CDR2 sequences are SGHTA and FQGNSA.

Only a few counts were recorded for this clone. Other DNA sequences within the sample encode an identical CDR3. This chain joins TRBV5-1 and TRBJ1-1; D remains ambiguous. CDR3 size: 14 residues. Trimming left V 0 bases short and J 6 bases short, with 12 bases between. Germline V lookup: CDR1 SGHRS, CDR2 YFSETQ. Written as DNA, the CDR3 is TGCGCCAGCAGCTTGGCAACAGTGCGCGCTGAAGCTTTCTTT. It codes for CASSLATVRAEAFF.

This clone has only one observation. The chain's CDR3 is CASRTGSNQPQHF. DNA of the CDR3: TGTGCCAGCAGAACGGGCAGCAATCAGCCCCAGCATTTT. V and J are TRBV6-6 and TRBJ1-5; D not resolved. Trimming pared 6 bases from V and 1 base from J, leaving 7 bases between. There are 13 residues in the CDR3. Looked up from germline, CDR1 is MNHNY and CDR2 is SVGAGI (reference sequence).

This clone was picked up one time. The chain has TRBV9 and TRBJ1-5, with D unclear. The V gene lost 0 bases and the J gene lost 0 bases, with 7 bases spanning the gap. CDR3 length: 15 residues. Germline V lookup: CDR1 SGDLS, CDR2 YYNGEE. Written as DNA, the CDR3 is TGTGCCAGCAGCGTAGGAGGTTATAGCAATCAGCCCCAGCATTTT. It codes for CASSVGGYSNQPQHF.

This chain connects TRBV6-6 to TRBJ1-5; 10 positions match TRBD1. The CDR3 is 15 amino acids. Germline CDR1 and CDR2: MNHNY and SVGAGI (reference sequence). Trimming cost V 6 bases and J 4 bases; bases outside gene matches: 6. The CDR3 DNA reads TGTGCCAGCAGCACCGGGACAGGGGTAAATCAGCCCCAGCATTTT. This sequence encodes CASSTGTGVNQPQHF.

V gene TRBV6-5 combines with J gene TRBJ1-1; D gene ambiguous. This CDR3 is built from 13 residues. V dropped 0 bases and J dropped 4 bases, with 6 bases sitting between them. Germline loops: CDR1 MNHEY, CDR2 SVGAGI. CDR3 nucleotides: TGTGCCAGCAGTTACTCCCCAGGCACTGAAGCTTTCTTT. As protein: CASSYSPGTEAFF.

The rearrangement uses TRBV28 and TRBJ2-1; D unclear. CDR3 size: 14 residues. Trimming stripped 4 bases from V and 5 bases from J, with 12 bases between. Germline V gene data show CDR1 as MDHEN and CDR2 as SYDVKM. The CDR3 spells CASSSHPFDNEQFF. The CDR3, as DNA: TGTGCCAGCAGTTCACACCCTTTTGACAATGAGCAGTTCTTC.

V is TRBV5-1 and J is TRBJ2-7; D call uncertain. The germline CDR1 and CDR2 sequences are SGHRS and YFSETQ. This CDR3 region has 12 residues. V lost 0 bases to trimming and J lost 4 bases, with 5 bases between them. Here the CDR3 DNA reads TGCGCCAGCAGCTTGGACCGGTACGAGCAGTACTTC. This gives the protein CASSLDRYEQYF.

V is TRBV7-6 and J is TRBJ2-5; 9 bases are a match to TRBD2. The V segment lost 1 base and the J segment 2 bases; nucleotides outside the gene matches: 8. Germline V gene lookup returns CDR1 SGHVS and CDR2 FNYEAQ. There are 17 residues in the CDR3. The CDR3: CASSLDRPSGDQETQYF. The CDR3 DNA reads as TGTGCCAGCAGCTTAGACAGGCCTAGCGGGGATCAAGAGACCCAGTACTTC. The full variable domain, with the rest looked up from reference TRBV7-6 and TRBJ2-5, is GAGVSQSPRYKVTKRGQDVALRCDPISGHVSLYWYRQALGQGPEFLTYFNYEAQQDKSGLPNDRFSAERPEGSISTLTIQRTEQRDSAMYRCASSLDRPSGDQETQYFGPGTRLLVL.

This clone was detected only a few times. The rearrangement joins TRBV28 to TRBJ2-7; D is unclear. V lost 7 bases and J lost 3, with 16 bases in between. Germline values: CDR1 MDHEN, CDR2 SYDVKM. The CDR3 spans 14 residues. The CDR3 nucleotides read TGTGCCAGCACCCCCAGGTTAGCCATCTACGAGCAGTACTTC. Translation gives CASTPRLAIYEQYF.

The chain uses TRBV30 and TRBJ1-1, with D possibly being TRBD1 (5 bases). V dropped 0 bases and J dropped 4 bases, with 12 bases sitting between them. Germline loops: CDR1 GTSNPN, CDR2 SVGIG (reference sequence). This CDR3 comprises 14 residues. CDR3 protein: CAWSVIRGATEAFF. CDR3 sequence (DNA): TGTGCCTGGAGTGTGATACGGGGCGCCACTGAAGCTTTCTTT.

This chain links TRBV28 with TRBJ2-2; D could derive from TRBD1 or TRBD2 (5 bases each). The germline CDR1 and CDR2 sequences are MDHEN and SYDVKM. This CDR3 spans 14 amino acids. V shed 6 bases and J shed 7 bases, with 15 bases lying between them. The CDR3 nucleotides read TGTGCCAGCAGCGAGGCCGGGGCCGGCGGGGAGCTGTTTTTT. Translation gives CASSEAGAGGELFF.

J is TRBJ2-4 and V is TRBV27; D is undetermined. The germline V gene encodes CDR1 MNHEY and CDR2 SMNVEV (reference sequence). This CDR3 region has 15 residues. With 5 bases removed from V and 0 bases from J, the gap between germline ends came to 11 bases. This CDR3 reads CASSGMALAKNIQYF. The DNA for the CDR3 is TGTGCCAGCAGTGGTATGGCTTTAGCCAAAAACATTCAGTACTTC.

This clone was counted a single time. CDR3 sequence reads: CASSPQWGNEQFF. In nucleotides, the CDR3 is TGTGCCAGCAGCCCGCAGTGGGGAAATGAGCAGTTCTTC. The rearrangement links TRBV7-3 to TRBJ2-1; D uncertain. V dropped 5 bases and J dropped 7 bases, with 12 bases sitting between them. Germline V gene lookup returns CDR1 SGHTA and CDR2 FQGTGA. The CDR3 is 13 amino acids.

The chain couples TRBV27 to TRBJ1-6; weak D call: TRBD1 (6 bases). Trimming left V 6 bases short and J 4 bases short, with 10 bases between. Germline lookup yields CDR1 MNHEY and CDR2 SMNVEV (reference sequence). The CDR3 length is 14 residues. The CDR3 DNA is TGTGCCAGCAGCTTACAGGGTTATAATTCACCCCTCCACTTT. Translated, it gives CASSLQGYNSPLHF.

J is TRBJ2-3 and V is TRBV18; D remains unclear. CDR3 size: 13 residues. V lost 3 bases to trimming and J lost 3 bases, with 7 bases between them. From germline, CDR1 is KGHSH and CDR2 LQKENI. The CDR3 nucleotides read TGTGCCAGCTCACCCCGATGGACAGATACGCAGTATTTT. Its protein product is CASSPRWTDTQYF. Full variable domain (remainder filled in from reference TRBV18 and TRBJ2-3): NAGVMQNPRHLVRRRGQEARLRCSPMKGHSHVYWYRQLPEEGLKFMVYLQKENIIDESGMPKERFSAEFPKEGPSILRIQQVVRGDSAAYFCASSPRWTDTQYFGPGTRLTVL.

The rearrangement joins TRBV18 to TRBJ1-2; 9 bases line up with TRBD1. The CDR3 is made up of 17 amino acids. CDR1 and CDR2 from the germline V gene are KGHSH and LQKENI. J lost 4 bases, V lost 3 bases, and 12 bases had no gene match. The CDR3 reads CASSPLDRTGAGYGYTF. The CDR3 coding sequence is TGTGCCAGCTCACCCCTGGATAGGACAGGGGCGGGCTATGGCTACACCTTC.

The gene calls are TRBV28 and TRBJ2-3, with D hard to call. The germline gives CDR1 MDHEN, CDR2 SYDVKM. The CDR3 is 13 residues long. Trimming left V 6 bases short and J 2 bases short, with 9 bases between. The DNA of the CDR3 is TGTGCCAGCAGCCTATTCCACACAGATACGCAGTATTTT. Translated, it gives CASSLFHTDTQYF.

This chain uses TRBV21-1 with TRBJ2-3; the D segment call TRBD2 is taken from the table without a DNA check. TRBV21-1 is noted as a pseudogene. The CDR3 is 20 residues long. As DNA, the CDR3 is TGTGCCAGCAGCAAAGTTTCAGGGCTAGCGGGGGGTGCTAGCACAGATACGCAGTATTTT. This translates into CASSKVSGLAGGASTDTQYF.

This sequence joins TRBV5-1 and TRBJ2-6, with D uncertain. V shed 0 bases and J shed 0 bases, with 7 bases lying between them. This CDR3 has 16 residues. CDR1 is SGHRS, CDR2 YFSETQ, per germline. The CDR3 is CASSLASRSGANVLTF. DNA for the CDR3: TGCGCCAGCAGCTTGGCCTCCCGCTCTGGGGCCAACGTCCTGACTTTC.

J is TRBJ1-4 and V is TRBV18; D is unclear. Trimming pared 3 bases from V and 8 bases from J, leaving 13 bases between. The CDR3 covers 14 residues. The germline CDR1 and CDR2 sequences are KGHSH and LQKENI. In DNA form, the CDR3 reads TGTGCCAGCTCACCGGTAGCAGATCGGGAAAAACTGTTTTTT. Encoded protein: CASSPVADREKLFF. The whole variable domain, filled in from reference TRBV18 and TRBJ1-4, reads NAGVMQNPRHLVRRRGQEARLRCSPMKGHSHVYWYRQLPEEGLKFMVYLQKENIIDESGMPKERFSAEFPKEGPSILRIQQVVRGDSAAYFCASSPVADREKLFFGSGTQLSVL.

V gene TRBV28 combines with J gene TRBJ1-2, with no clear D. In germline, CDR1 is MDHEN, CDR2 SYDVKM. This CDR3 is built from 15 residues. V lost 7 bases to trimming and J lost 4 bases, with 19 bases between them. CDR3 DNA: TGTGCCAGCACTAACGGGCTCCGGAGCGGCTATGGCTACACCTTC. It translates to CASTNGLRSGYGYTF.